This T cell receptor (beta chain) was sequenced during a study of blood T cell repertoires in COVID-19. Study information: Nucleic acid was either cDNA or gDNA, and it came from T cells, B-cell-depleted T cells, or PBMCs.

The CDR3 totals 14 residues. Trimming cost V 2 bases and J 5 bases, with 12 bases left between them. Germline CDR1 and CDR2: MNHEY and SVGEGT. Enrolled through a virtual design, the participants were between roughly 18 and 89 years of age and came from 24 US areas. Per the original methods: Nucleated cell counts were estimated from reference gene primer amplification. Produced via immunoSEQ multiplex PCR; TCRdb's table is partial and in-frame only. D and trimming come from the DNA, and the V and J calls and clone size come from that table. The sample includes 300,000 to 500,000 clones, over 75% of them seen just once.

Sequencing was done on a sample of PBMCs or T cells enriched from blood (not recorded which). The J gene is TRBJ1-1, the V gene TRBV6-2 or TRBV6-3; possible D gene TRBD1, 5 bases. The sequence was obtained from a woman in her twenties or thirties with acute COVID-19. The CDR3 DNA is TGTGCCAGCAGTTACGGGTGGGAGGGGACTGAAGCTTTCTTT. Amino acid sequence: CASSYGWEGTEAFF.